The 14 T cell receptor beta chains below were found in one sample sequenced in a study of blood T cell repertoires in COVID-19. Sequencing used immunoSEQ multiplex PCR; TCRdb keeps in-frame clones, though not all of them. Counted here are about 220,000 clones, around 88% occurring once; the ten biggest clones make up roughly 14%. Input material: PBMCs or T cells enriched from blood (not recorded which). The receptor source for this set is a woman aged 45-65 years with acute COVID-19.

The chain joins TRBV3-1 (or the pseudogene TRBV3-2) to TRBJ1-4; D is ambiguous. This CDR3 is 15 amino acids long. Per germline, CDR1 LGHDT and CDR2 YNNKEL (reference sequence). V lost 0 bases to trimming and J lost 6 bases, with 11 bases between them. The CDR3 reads CASSQEGRQDEKLFF. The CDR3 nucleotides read TGTGCCAGCAGCCAAGAGGGGAGGCAGGATGAAAAACTGTTTTTT.

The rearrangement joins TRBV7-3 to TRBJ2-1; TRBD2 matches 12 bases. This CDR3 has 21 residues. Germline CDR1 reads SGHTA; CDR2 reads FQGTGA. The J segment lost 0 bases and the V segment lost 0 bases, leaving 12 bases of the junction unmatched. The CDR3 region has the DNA TGTGCCAGCAGCTTAACTCCCCGGACTAGCGGGACGAGCCTCTCCTACAATGAGCAGTTCTTC. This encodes CASSLTPRTSGTSLSYNEQFF.

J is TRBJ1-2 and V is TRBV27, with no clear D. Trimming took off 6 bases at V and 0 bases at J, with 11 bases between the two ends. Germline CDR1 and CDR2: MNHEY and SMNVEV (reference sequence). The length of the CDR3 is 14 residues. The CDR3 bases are TGTGCCAGCAGCCAGCCGGGATCTAACTATGGCTACACCTTC. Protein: CASSQPGSNYGYTF.

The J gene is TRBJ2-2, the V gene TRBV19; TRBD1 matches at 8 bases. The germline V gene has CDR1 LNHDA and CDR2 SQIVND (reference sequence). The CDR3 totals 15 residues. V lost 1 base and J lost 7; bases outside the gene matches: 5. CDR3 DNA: TGTGCCAGTAGTATAGTAGGCAGGGGGCACGGGGAGCTGTTTTTT. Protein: CASSIVGRGHGELFF. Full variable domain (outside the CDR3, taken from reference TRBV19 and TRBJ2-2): DGGITQSPKYLFRKEGQNVTLSCEQNLNHDAMYWYRQDPGQGLRLIYYSQIVNDFQKGDIAEGYSVSREKKESFPLTVTSAQKNPTAFYLCASSIVGRGHGELFFGEGSRLTVL.

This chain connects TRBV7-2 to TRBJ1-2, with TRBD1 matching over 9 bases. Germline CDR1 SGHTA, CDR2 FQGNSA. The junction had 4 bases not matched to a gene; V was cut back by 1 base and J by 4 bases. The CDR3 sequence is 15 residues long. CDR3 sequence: CASSLGTGVAYGYTF. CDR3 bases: TGTGCCAGCAGCTTAGGGACAGGGGTGGCCTATGGCTACACCTTC.

The CDR3 DNA follows: TGCGCCAGCAGATTTAGCGGGAGGGAAGGGGAGACCCAGTACTTC. Protein: CASRFSGREGETQYF. The chain has TRBV5-1 and TRBJ2-5; TRBD2 agrees at 11 bases. V shed 5 bases and J 5 bases; nucleotides not matched to a gene: 8. Germline loops: CDR1 SGHRS, CDR2 YFSETQ. The length of the CDR3 is 15 residues.

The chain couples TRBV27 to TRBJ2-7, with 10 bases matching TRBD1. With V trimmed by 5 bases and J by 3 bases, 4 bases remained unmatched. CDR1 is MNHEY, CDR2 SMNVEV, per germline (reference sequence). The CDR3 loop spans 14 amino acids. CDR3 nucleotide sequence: TGTGCCAGCAGTCCCCGGACAGGGGGCTACGAGCAGTACTTC. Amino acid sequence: CASSPRTGGYEQYF.

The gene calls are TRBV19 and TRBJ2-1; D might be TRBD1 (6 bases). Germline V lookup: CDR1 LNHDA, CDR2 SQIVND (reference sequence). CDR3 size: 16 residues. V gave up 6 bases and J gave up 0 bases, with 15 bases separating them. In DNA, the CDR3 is TGTGCCAGTAGAATGGGGGTGGACAGCTCCTACAATGAGCAGTTCTTC. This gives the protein CASRMGVDSSYNEQFF. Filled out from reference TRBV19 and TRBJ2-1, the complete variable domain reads DGGITQSPKYLFRKEGQNVTLSCEQNLNHDAMYWYRQDPGQGLRLIYYSQIVNDFQKGDIAEGYSVSREKKESFPLTVTSAQKNPTAFYLCASRMGVDSSYNEQFFGPGTRLTVL.

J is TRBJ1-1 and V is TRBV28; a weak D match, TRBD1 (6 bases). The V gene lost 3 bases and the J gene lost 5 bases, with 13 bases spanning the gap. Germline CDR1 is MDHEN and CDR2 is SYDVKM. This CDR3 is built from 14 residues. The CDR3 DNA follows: TGTGCCAGCAGTTTCTTGACAGGTGGGACTGAAGCTTTCTTT. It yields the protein CASSFLTGGTEAFF.

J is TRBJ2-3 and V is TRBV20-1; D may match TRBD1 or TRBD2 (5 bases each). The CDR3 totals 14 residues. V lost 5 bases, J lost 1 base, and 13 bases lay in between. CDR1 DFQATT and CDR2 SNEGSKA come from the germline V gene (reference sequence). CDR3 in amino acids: CSARGGAGTDTQYF. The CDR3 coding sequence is TGCAGTGCTCGTGGGGGAGCGGGCACAGATACGCAGTATTTT.

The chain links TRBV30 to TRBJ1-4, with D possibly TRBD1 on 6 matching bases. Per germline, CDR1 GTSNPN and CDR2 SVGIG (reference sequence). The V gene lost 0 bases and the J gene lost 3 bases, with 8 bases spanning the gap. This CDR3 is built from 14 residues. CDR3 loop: CAWSVGASNEKLFF. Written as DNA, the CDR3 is TGTGCCTGGAGTGTGGGGGCGTCTAATGAAAAACTGTTTTTT.

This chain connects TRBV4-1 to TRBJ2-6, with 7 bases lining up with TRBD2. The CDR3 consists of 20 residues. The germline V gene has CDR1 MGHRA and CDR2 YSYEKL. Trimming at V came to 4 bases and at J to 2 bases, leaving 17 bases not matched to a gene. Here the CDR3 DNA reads TGCGCCAGCAGCCCCTGGGCGACTAGCCTCGATCTCACTGGGGCCAACGTCCTGACTTTC. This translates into CASSPWATSLDLTGANVLTF.

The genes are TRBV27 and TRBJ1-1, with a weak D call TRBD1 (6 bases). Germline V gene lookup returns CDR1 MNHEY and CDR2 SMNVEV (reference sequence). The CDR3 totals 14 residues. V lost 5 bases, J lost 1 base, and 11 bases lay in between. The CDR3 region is CASSPRRGNTEAFF. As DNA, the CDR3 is TGTGCCAGCAGTCCCCGCAGGGGGAACACTGAAGCTTTCTTT.

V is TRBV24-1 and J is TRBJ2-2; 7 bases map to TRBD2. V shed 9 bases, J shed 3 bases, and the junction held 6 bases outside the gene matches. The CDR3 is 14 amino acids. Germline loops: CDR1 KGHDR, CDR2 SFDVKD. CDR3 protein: CATGRDGYTGELFF. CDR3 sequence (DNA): TGTGCCACCGGGAGGGACGGATACACCGGGGAGCTGTTTTTT.